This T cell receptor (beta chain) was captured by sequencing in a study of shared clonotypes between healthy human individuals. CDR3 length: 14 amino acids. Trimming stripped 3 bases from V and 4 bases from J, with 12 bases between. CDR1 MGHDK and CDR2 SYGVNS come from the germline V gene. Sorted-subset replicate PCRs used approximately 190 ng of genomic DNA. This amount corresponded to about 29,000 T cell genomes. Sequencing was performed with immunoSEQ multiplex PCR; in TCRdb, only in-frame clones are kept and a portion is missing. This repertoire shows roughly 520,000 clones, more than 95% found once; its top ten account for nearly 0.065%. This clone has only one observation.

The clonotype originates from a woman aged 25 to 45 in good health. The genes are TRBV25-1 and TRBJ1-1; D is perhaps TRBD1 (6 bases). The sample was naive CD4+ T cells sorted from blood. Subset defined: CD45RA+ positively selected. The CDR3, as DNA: TGTGCCAGCAGTGATGAACAGGGAAGCACTGAAGCTTTCTTT. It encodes CASSDEQGSTEAFF.